What follows is one T cell receptor (beta chain) and its context. This sample was included in a study of cytomegalovirus exposure and HLA in healthy donors. Use of 60 Vbeta and 13 Jbeta primers characterized the PCR. Here immunoSEQ multiplex PCR was the method, and the copy in TCRdb shows in-frame clones only, minus some. Of 150,000 to 200,000 clones detected, approximately 85% appear once; the ten largest clones hold around 2.3%. Germline V gives CDR1 ENHRY, CDR2 SYGVKD. The CDR3 runs to 16 residues. The J segment lost 5 bases and the V segment lost 0 bases, leaving 5 bases of the junction unmatched.

The rearrangement joins TRBV10-3 to TRBJ1-5; the match to TRBD1 covers 9 bases. Input material: PBMCs. The TCR was taken from a woman between 50 and 59 years old in good health and CMV-seronegative. The CDR3 reads CAISESIGTGYQPQHF. CDR3 DNA: TGTGCCATCAGTGAGTCGATAGGGACAGGGTATCAGCCCCAGCATTTT.